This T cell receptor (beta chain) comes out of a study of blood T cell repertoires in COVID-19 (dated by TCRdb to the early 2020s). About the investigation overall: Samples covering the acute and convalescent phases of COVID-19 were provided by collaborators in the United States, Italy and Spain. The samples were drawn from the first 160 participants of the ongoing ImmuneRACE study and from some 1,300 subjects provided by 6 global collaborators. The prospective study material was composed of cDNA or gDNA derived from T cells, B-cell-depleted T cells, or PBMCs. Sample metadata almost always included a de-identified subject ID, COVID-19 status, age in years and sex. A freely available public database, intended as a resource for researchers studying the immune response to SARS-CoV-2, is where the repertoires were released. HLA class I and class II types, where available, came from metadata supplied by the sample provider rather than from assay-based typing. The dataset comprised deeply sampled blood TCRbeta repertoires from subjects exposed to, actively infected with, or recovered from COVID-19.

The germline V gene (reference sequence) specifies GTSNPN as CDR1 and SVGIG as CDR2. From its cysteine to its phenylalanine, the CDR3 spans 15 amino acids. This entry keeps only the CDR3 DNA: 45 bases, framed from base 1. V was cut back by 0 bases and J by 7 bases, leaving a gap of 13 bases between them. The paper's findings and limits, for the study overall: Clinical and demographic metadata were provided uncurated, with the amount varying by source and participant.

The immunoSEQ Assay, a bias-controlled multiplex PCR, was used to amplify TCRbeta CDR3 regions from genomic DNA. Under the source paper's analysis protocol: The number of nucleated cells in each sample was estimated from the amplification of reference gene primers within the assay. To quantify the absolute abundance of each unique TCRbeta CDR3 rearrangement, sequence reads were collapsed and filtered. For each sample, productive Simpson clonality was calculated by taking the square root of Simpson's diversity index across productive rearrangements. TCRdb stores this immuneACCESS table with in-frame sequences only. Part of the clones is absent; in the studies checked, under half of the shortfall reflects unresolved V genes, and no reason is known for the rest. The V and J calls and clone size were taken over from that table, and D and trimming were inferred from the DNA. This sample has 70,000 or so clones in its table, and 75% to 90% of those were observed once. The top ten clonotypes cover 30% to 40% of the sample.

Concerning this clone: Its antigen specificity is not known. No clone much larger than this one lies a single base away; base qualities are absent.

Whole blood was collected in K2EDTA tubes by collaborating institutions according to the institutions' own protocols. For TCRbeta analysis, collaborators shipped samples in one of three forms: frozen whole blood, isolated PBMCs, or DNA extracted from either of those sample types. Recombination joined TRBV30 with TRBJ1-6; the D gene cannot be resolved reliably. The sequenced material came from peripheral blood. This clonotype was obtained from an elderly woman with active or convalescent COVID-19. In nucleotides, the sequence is TGTGCCTGGAGTGTACAATTGGTTGCCAATTCACCCCTCCACTTT. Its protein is CAWSVQLVANSPLHF.